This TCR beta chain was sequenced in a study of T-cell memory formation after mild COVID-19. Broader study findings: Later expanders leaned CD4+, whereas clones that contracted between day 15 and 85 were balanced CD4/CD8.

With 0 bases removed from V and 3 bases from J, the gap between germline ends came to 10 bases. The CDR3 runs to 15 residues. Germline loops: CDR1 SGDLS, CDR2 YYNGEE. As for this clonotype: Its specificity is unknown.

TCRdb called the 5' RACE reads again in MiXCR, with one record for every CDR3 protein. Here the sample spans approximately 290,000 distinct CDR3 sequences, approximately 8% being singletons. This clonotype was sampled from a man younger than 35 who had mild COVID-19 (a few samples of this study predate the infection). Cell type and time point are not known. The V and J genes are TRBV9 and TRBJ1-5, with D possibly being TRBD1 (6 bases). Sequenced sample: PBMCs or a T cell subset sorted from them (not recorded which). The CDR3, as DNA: TGTGCCAGCAGCGTAGCGGGGGGCCTCAATCAGCCCCAGCATTTT. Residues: CASSVAGGLNQPQHF.